This record covers a single T cell receptor beta chain. Its antigen is unknown. This sample was taken from a study of CD8+ T cells in alopecia areata. Findings of the study overall: Within the top 100, expanded CD8+ clones significantly decreased with tofacitinib, as did scalp clonality.

Extracted from the samples, RNA was reverse transcribed into cDNA to serve as the sequencing template. The assay was immunoSEQ multiplex PCR, and TCRdb's table has in-frame clones only and misses some. The table shows 150,000 to 250,000 clones, with about 62% occurring only once. Treatment given: oral pan-JAK inhibitor, 5-10 mg twice daily. Obtained from alopecia areata patients were lesional scalp punch biopsies along with peripheral blood. Investigators sorted PBMCs to obtain both CD4+ and CD8+ T cells. The CDR3 runs to 14 residues. Germline values: CDR1 MNHEY, CDR2 SMNVEV (reference sequence). Trimming took off 5 bases at V and 5 bases at J, with 13 bases between the two ends.

The TCR was taken from a human donor with alopecia areata. This chain connects TRBV27 to TRBJ1-5, with D possibly matching TRBD1 (5 bases). The sample was CD4+ T cells sorted from blood, taken at week 24, from a patient treated with tofacitinib. The CDR3 region has the DNA TGTGCCAGCAGTACTACCCCGGGGGATCAGCCCCAGCATTTT. It is translated as CASSTTPGDQPQHF.